Listed here are 14 T cell receptor beta chains from one sample, sequenced in a study of T cell repertoires in cytomegalovirus infection. For these TCRs, the target antigens are not known. Via MiXCR, TCRdb re-called the reads, giving one row per CDR3 protein. The data contain approximately 590,000 distinct CDR3 sequences, around two fifths of them singletons. This specimen consisted of cultured PBMCs, obtained from culture after CMV antigen stimulation. The source of these receptors is a human donor in good health (CMV status not recorded). Some clones in this sample may be carry-over from other donors' samples.

This clonotype was found a few times. The gene calls are TRBV7-2 and TRBJ1-2; maybe TRBD1 (5 bases). Germline CDR1 and CDR2: SGHTA and FQGNSA. The germline V and J ends were trimmed by 1 base and 1 base, with 10 bases remaining between them. The CDR3 contains 15 residues. CDR3: CASSLVVGLNYGYTF. The CDR3 coding sequence is TGTGCCAGCAGCTTAGTGGTGGGGCTTAACTATGGCTACACCTTC.

This clonotype was found once. The chain has TRBV19 and TRBJ1-1; D is unclear. Trimming cost V 3 bases and J 4 bases, with 12 bases left between them. CDR3 size: 14 residues. CDR1 and CDR2 (germline): LNHDA, SQIVND (reference sequence). The CDR3 here is CASSIAGSGTEAFF. The CDR3 DNA reads as TGTGCCAGTAGTATCGCCGGGAGCGGCACTGAAGCTTTCTTT. Combining the CDR3 with reference TRBV19 and TRBJ1-1 gives the whole variable domain DGGITQSPKYLFRKEGQNVTLSCEQNLNHDAMYWYRQDPGQGLRLIYYSQIVNDFQKGDIAEGYSVSREKKESFPLTVTSAQKNPTAFYLCASSIAGSGTEAFFGQGTRLTVV.

The gene calls are TRBV12-3 or TRBV12-4 and TRBJ2-7, with no clear D. Between the trimmed V and J ends, which lost 2 bases and 2 bases, there was a span of 10 bases. This CDR3 contains 14 residues. The CDR3 bases are TGTGCCAGCAGTTTACGCTCTGGCACCTACGAGCAGTACTTC. Its protein is CASSLRSGTYEQYF.

This clonotype was picked up one time. Lacking the conserved final phenylalanine or tryptophan, this CDR3 likely reflects a read error. CDR3 nucleotide sequence: TGTGCCAGCAGCTTAGCCCTACTAGCGGGGGACCGCAATGAGCAGTTCCTC. Protein sequence: CASSLALLAGDRNEQFL. The genes are TRBV11-3 and TRBJ2-1, with TRBD2 identical over 11 bases. Germline loops: CDR1 SGHNT, CDR2 YENEEA. The CDR3 spans 17 residues. V dropped 1 base and J dropped 6; count of bases not matched to a gene: 8.

The chain has TRBV5-4 and TRBJ2-2, with 8 bases identical to TRBD2. The V segment lost 0 bases and the J segment 5 bases; nucleotides outside the gene matches: 6. The CDR3 has 16 amino acids. Germline V lookup: CDR1 SGHNT, CDR2 YYREEE (reference sequence). CDR3 residues: CASSLVGLVKTGELFF. The CDR3 region has the DNA TGTGCCAGCAGCTTGGTGGGACTAGTAAAGACCGGGGAGCTGTTTTTT.

CDR3 DNA sequence: TGTGCCATACACTCCCATATCCGGGACAGGGGGCTACTACGGGGGGAGACCCAGTACTTC. Its protein is CAIHSHIRDRGLLRGETQYF. This chain connects TRBV28 to TRBJ2-5; 12 bases align to TRBD1. CDR3 length: 20 amino acids. The J segment lost 5 bases and the V segment lost 10 bases, leaving 26 bases of the junction unmatched. Germline V gene lookup returns CDR1 MDHEN and CDR2 SYDVKM.

This CDR3 is CATESGLAGGIDEQYF. CDR3 nucleotides: TGTGCCACCGAATCAGGACTAGCGGGAGGGATAGACGAGCAGTACTTC. V usage is TRBV6-2 or TRBV6-3 and J usage is TRBJ2-7; 15 positions agree with TRBD2. Germline CDR1 is MNHEY and CDR2 is SVGEGT. V was pared by 10 bases and J by 5 bases, with 12 bases of the junction left unmatched. The CDR3 runs to 16 residues.

The chain uses TRBV27 and TRBJ2-7; 8 nucleotides match TRBD2. CDR1 is MNHEY, CDR2 SMNVEV, per germline (reference sequence). The CDR3 spans 13 residues. The J segment lost 7 bases and the V segment lost 0 bases, leaving 2 bases of the junction unmatched. DNA for the CDR3: TGTGCCAGCAGTTTATCAGCGGGGGATGAGCAGTACTTC. As protein: CASSLSAGDEQYF.

The sample holds a few counts of this clonotype. The chain has TRBV27 and TRBJ2-1; D perhaps matches TRBD2 (5 bases). The length of the CDR3 is 16 residues. CDR1 is MNHEY, CDR2 SMNVEV, per germline (reference sequence). Trimming removed 8 bases at V and 4 bases at J, with 21 bases between. The CDR3 protein is CASQATWLAVYNEQFF. In DNA, the CDR3 is TGTGCCAGCCAGGCAACATGGCTAGCAGTTTACAATGAGCAGTTCTTC.

The chain is built from TRBV7-9 and TRBJ2-3, with D maybe TRBD2 (5 bases). The CDR3 runs to 18 residues. CDR1 is SEHNR, CDR2 FQNEAQ, per germline (reference sequence). Trimming cost V 2 bases and J 4 bases, with 22 bases left between them. Here the CDR3 reads CASSLRRRLSLTADTQYF. The DNA of the CDR3 is TGTGCCAGCAGCTTAAGGAGGCGGCTGAGCCTCACCGCAGATACGCAGTATTTT.

The table lists this clonotype with a few counts. The genes are TRBV2 and TRBJ1-2, with a tentative D call TRBD1 (6 bases). With 11 bases removed from V and 4 bases from J, the gap between germline ends came to 14 bases. Germline values: CDR1 SNHLY, CDR2 FYNNEI. This CDR3 spans 12 amino acids. In DNA, the CDR3 is TGTGCCGGAGGATGGGGGCTCTATGGCTACACCTTC. This gives the protein CAGGWGLYGYTF.

The rearrangement joins TRBV20-1 to TRBJ1-6; TRBD1 matches at 7 bases. The CDR3 spans 14 residues. The germline V gene encodes CDR1 DFQATT and CDR2 SNEGSKA (reference sequence). The V segment lost 3 bases and the J segment 5 bases; nucleotides outside the gene matches: 4. CDR3 sequence: CSASRGQDNSPLHF. CDR3 in DNA: TGCAGTGCTAGTAGGGGGCAGGATAATTCACCCCTCCACTTT.

This sequence joins TRBV12-3 or TRBV12-4 and TRBJ2-5, with 9 positions matching TRBD2. V dropped 7 bases and J dropped 1; count of bases not matched to a gene: 13. This CDR3 is 17 amino acids long. CDR3 region: CASNEGKRGARQETQYF. DNA of the CDR3: TGTGCCAGCAATGAGGGGAAGCGGGGGGCACGCCAAGAGACCCAGTACTTC.

The V gene is TRBV14, the J gene TRBJ2-2, with D uncertain. This CDR3 has 13 amino acids. Trimming stripped 1 base from V and 11 bases from J, with 11 bases between. Germline CDR1 SGHDN, CDR2 FVKESK. CDR3 protein: CASSQGGRPELFF. Written as DNA, the CDR3 is TGTGCCAGCAGCCAAGGAGGCAGGCCTGAGCTGTTTTTT.